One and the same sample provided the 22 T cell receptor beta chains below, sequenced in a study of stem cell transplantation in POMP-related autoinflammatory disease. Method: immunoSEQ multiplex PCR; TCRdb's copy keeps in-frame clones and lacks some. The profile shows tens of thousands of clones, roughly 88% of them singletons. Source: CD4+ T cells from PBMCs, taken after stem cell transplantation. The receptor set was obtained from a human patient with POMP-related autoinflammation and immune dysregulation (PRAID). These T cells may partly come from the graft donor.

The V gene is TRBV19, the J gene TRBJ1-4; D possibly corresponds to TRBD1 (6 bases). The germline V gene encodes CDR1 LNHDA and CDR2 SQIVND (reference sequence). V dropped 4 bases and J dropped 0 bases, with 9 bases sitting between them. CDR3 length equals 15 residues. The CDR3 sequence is CASSTGQPTNEKLFF. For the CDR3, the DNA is TGTGCCAGTAGTACTGGACAGCCAACTAATGAAAAACTGTTTTTT.

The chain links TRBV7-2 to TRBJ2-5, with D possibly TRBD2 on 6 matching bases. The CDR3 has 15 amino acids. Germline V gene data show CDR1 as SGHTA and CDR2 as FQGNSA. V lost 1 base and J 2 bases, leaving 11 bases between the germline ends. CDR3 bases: TGTGCCAGCAGCTTAGTTGCCCGGGGGCAAGAGACCCAGTACTTC. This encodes CASSLVARGQETQYF.

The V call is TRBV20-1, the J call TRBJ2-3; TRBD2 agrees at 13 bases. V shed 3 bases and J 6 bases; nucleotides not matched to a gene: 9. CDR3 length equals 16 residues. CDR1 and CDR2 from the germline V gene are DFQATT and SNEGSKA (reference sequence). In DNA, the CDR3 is TGCAGTGCTAGTGGAATCACTAGCGGGAGGGCTGATACGCAGTATTTT. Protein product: CSASGITSGRADTQYF.

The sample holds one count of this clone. The CDR3 DNA reads as TGTGCCAGTAGTTCAAATGGCCAGGTTTTCATGAACACTGAAGCTTTCTTT. This translates into CASSSNGQVFMNTEAFF. The chain joins TRBV19 to TRBJ1-1; D is ambiguous. Deletions cut 5 bases from V and 0 bases from J, with 19 bases between. This CDR3 comprises 17 residues. Germline CDR1 LNHDA, CDR2 SQIVND (reference sequence).

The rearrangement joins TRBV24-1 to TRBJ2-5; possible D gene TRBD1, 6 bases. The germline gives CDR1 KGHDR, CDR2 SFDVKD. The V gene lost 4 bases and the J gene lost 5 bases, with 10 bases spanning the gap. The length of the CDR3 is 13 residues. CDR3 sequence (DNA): TGTGCCACCAGTGACCAGGGGCTGGAGACCCAGTACTTC. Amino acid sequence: CATSDQGLETQYF.

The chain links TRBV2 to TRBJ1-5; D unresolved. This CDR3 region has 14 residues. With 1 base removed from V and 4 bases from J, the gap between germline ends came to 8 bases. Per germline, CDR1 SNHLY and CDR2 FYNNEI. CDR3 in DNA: TGTGCCAGCAGTGAAGGTCAGCTTAATCAGCCCCAGCATTTT. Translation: CASSEGQLNQPQHF.

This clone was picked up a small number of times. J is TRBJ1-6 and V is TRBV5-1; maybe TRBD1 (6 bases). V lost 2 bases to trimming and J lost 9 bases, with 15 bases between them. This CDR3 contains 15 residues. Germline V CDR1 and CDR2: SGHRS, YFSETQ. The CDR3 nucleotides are TGCGCCAGCAGCTTCCAAGACAGGATGGGTTCACCCCTCCACTTT. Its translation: CASSFQDRMGSPLHF.

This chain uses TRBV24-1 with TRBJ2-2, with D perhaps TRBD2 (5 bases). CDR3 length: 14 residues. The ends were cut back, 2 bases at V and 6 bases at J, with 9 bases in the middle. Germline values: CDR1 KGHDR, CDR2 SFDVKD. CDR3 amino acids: CATSDSRGPGELFF. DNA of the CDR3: TGTGCCACCAGTGATTCTCGGGGTCCCGGGGAGCTGTTTTTT.

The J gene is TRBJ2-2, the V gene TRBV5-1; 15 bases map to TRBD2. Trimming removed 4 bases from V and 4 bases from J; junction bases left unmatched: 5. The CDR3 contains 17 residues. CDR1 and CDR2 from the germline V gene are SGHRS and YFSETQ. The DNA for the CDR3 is TGCGCCAGCAGCACGGGACTAGCGGGGGGAGTCACCGGGGAGCTGTTTTTT. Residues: CASSTGLAGGVTGELFF.

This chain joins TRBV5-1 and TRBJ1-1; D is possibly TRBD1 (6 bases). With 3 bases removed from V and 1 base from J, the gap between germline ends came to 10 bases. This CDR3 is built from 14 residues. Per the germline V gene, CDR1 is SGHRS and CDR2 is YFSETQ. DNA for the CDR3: TGCGCCAGCAGCTCGGGACACGAGAACACTGAAGCTTTCTTT. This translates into CASSSGHENTEAFF.

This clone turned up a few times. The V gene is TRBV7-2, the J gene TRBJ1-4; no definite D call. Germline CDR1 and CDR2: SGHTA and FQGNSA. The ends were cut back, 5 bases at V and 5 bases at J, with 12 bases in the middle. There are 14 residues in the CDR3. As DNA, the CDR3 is TGTGCCAGCAGCCCCGAGACTGGAAATGAAAAACTGTTTTTT. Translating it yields CASSPETGNEKLFF.

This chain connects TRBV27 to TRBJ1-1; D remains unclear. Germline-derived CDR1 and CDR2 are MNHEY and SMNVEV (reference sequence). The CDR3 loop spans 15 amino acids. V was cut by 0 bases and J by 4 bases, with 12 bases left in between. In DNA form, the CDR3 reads TGTGCCAGCAGTTTATCGTACCTCACGGGCACTGAAGCTTTCTTT. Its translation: CASSLSYLTGTEAFF.

This CDR3 is CASSKTAANTGELFF. DNA of the CDR3: TGCGCCAGCAGCAAGACAGCCGCGAACACCGGGGAGCTGTTTTTT. V is TRBV5-1 and J is TRBJ2-2, with D perhaps matching TRBD1 (5 bases). Per germline, CDR1 SGHRS and CDR2 YFSETQ. CDR3 length equals 15 residues. V was pared by 4 bases and J by 0 bases, with 10 bases between.

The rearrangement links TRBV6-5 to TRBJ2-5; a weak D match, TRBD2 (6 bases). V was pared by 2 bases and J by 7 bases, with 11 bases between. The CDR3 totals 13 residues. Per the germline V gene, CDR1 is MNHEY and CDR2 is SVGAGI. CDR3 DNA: TGTGCCAGCAGTTACCCCATCGGGGGGACCCAGTACTTC. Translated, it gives CASSYPIGGTQYF.

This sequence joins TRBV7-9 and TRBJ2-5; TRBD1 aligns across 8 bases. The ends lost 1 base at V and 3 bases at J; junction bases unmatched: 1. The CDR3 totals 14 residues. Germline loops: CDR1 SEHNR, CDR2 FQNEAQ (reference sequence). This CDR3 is CASSLGQGKETQYF. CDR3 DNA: TGTGCCAGCAGCTTAGGACAGGGGAAAGAGACCCAGTACTTC.

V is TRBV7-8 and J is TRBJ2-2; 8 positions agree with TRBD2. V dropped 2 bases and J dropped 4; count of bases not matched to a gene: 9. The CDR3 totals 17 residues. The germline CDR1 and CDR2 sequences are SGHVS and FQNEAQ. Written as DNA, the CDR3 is TGTGCCAGCAGCTTACCAACTAGCGGTGTTTCCACCGGGGAGCTGTTTTTT. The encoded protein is CASSLPTSGVSTGELFF. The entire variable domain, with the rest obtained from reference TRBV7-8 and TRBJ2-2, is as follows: GAGVSQSPRYKVAKRGQDVALRCDPISGHVSLFWYQQALGQGPEFLTYFQNEAQLDKSGLPSDRFFAERPEGSVSTLKIQRTQQEDSAVYLCASSLPTSGVSTGELFFGEGSRLTVL.

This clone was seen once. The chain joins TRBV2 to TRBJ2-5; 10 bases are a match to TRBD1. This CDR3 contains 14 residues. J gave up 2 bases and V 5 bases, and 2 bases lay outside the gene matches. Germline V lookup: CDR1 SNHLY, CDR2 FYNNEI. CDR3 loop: CASSRTGGQETQYF. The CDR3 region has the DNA TGTGCCAGCAGTCGGACAGGGGGACAAGAGACCCAGTACTTC.

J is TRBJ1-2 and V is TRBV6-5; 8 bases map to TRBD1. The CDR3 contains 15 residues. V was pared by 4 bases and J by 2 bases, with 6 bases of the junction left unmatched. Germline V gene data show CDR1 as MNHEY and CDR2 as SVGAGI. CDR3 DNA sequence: TGTGCCAGCAGTTTCTTGACAGGGGCCAACTATGGCTACACCTTC. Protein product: CASSFLTGANYGYTF.

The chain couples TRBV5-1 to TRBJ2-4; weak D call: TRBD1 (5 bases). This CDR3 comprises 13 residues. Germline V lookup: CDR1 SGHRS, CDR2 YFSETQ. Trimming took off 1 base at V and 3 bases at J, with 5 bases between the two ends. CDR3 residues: CASSLQGKNIQYF. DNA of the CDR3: TGCGCCAGCAGCTTGCAGGGCAAAAACATTCAGTACTTC. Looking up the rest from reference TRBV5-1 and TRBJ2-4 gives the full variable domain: KAGVTQTPRYLIKTRGQQVTLSCSPISGHRSVSWYQQTPGQGLQFLFEYFSETQRNKGNFPGRFSGRQFSNSRSEMNVSTLELGDSALYLCASSLQGKNIQYFGAGTRLSVL.

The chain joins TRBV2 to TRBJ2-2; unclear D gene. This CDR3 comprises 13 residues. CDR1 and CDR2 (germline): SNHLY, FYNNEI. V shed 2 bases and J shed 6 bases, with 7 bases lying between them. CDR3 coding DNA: TGTGCCAGCAGTGAACGGATGCCCGGGGAGCTGTTTTTT. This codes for CASSERMPGELFF.

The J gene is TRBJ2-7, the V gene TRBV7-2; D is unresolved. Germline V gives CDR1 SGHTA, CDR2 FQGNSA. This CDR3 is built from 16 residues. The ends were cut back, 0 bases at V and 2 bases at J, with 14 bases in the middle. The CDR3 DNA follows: TGTGCCAGCAGCTTAGCGTCTGGGTACCCCCCCTACGAGCAGTACTTC. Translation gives CASSLASGYPPYEQYF.

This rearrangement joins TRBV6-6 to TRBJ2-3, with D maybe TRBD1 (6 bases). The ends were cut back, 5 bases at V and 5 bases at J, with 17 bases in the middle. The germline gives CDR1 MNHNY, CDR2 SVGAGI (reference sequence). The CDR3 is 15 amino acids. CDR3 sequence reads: CASSRTGGAGDTQYF. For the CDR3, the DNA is TGTGCCAGCAGTCGAACTGGGGGCGCAGGAGATACGCAGTATTTT.